Below, one TCR beta chain is given with its context. The antigen remains unidentified. This sample was taken from a study of PD-1 blockade in classical Hodgkin lymphoma. About the study: Nivolumab was given intravenously to patients at 3 mg/kg every 2 weeks.

Germline CDR1 reads ENHRY; CDR2 reads SYGVKD. The germline V and J ends were trimmed by 3 bases and 7 bases, with 15 bases remaining between them. This CDR3 spans 15 amino acids. The repertoire was sequenced with immunoSEQ multiplex PCR; TCRdb's copy has only in-frame clones and lacks some. The sample lists 60,000 to 65,000 clones; 88% were seen once. The patients all showed relapse after autologous stem cell transplantation, while their brentuximab vedotin exposure varied. Study-wide results and limits: TCR diversity rose significantly by C4D1 in CD4+ but not CD8+ cells. Newly diagnosed patients reportedly trailed healthy donors in baseline TCR diversity.

This material consisted of peripheral blood mononuclear cells (PBMCs), taken at baseline. This TCR came from a human donor with classical Hodgkin lymphoma. V is TRBV10-3 and J is TRBJ1-4; D might be TRBD1 (5 bases). The CDR3 loop is CAISDSRDVSEKLFF. In nucleotides, the CDR3 is TGTGCCATCAGTGATAGTAGGGACGTGAGTGAAAAACTGTTTTTT.